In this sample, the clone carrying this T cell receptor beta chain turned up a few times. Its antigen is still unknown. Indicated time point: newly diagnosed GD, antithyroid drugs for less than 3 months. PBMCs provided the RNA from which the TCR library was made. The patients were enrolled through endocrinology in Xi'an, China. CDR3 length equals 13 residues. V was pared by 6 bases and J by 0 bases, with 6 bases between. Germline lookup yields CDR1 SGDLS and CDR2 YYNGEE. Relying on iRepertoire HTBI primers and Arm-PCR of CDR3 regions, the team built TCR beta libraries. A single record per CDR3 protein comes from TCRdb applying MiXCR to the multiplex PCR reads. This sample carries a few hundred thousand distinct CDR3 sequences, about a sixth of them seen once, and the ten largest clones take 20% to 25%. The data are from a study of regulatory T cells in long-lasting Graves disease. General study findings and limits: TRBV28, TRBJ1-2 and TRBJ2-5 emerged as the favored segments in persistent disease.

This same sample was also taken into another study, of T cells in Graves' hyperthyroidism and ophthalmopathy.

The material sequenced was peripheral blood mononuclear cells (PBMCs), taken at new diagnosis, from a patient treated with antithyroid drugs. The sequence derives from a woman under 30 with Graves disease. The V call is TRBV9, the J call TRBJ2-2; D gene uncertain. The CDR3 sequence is CASIDSNTGELFF. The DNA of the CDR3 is TGTGCCAGCATCGACTCGAACACCGGGGAGCTGTTTTTT.